This TCR beta chain was sequenced during a study of radiotherapy plus CTLA-4 blockade in lung cancer. Study-level information: Objective responses occurred in about a sixth of patients; about 34% had disease control. Study conclusions and caveats: After radiotherapy and ipilimumab, tumor-derived clones expanded in peripheral blood.

Only in-frame clones appear in the TCRdb table, and some are missing; sequencing was by immunoSEQ multiplex PCR. The table has about 97,000 clones, around 74% seen once; the top ten hold approximately 2.6%. This CDR3 is built from 14 residues. Losses at the gene ends were 5 bases for V and 7 bases for J; bases not matched to a gene: 5. Germline loops: CDR1 MNHNS, CDR2 SASEGT. Remarks on this clone: Its antigen is currently unknown.

In chemo-refractory metastatic non-small-cell lung cancer, patients got ipilimumab CTLA-4 blockade together with focal radiation. The receptor was isolated from a human donor with non-small cell lung cancer who had a partial response to radiotherapy plus ipilimumab. Some clones in this sample may be carry-over from other donors' samples. This specimen consisted of peripheral blood, obtained from a patient treated with radiotherapy plus ipilimumab. The chain has TRBV6-1 and TRBJ2-1, with 10 positions matching TRBD2. The CDR3 coding sequence is TGTGCCAGCAGTAGCGGGAGGGCCGTAAATGAGCAGTTCTTC. It codes for CASSSGRAVNEQFF.